Listed below are T cell receptor beta chains from one sample, sequenced in a study. TCRdb analysed the 5' RACE reads with MiXCR anew, one entry per CDR3 protein. This repertoire shows tens of thousands of distinct CDR3 sequences, approximately 30% found once; its top ten account for around 3.9%. The sequenced sample was naive CD4+ T cells sorted from a lymph node. These TCRs come from a female donor with breast cancer. Each CDR3 is given with its conserved first and last residue. Each record gives: V gene, D gene, clone size, J gene, CDR3 DNA, CDR3 protein. D genes are given only for firm matches. Clone size, where shown, is once, few, many, or a class for clones that have expanded.

TRBV9	TRBD2	many	TRBJ2-7	TGTGCCAGCAGCGTAGCTTCTAGCGGGAGAGGCGAGCAGTACTTC	CASSVASSGRGEQYF
TRBV28	TRBD2	few	TRBJ2-2	TGTGCCAGCACCCCTTGGGCTAGCGGGAACACCGGGGAGCTGTTTTTT	CASTPWASGNTGELFF
TRBV9	-	few	TRBJ2-7	TGTGCCAGCGGGGAACACGAGCAGTACTTC	CASGEHEQYF
TRBV9	-	-	TRBJ2-1	TGTGCCAGCAGCGTAGTTGAGTCCTACAATGAGCAGTTCTTC	CASSVVESYNEQFF
TRBV5-1	TRBD2	many	TRBJ2-7	TGCGCCAGTCAAGACCTAGCGGGTGATTCCTACGAGCAGTACTTC	CASQDLAGDSYEQYF
TRBV27	-	many	TRBJ1-5	TGTGCCAGCAGTTTTAAGGTCAATCAGCCCCAGCATTTT	CASSFKVNQPQHF
TRBV5-1	-	few	TRBJ2-5	TGCGCCAGCAGCTTATACAGCCACCAAACCCAAGAGACCCAGTACTTC	CASSLYSHQTQETQYF
TRBV9	TRBD2	many	TRBJ2-2	TGTGCCAGCAGTCCTGGTGGGGGGGATACCGGGGAGCTGTTTTTT	CASSPGGGDTGELFF
TRBV12-3/TRBV12-4	TRBD1	-	TRBJ2-1	TGTGCCAGCGGTCCCCCCGGGACAGGTAGTTACAATGAGCAGTTCTTC	CASGPPGTGSYNEQFF
TRBV20-1	-	many	TRBJ1-2	TGCAGTGCTAGAGACTGGGTTTCCGAGTTAAATTATGGCTACACCTTC	CSARDWVSELNYGYTF
TRBV3-1	-	few	TRBJ2-3	TGTGCCAGCAGGGACGCCCGCGGTCGGCGACTATTTAGCACAGATACGCAGTATTTT	CASRDARGRRLFSTDTQYF
TRBV9	TRBD2	many	TRBJ2-4	TGTGCCAGCAGCGAGCTAGCGGGTCAGTTGAGCATTCAGTACTTC	CASSELAGQLSIQYF
TRBV4-2	TRBD1	-	TRBJ2-2	TGTGCCAGCAGCCAGGACGGACAGGTCAGGGCCGGGGAGCTGTTTTTT	CASSQDGQVRAGELFF
TRBV29-1	-	-	TRBJ2-7	TGCAGCGTTACAGTTTTGGGAAACGAGCAGTACTTC	CSVTVLGNEQYF
TRBV7-6	TRBD1	few	TRBJ1-1	TGTGCCAGCAGCCAGGGACAGGGCCTCACTGAAGCTTTCTTT	CASSQGQGLTEAFF
TRBV27	-	-	TRBJ2-7	TGTGCCAGCAGTTCCGATGGAGGGGAGCCCTCCTACGAGCAGTACTTC	CASSSDGGEPSYEQYF
TRBV4-2	-	-	TRBJ2-2	TGTGCCAGCAGCCGGGACCCCTTTCCCGGCGCCGGCGGGGAGCTGTTTTTT	CASSRDPFPGAGGELFF
TRBV9	TRBD2	few	TRBJ2-3	TGTGCCAGCAGCAAGGGGAGGGAATGGAGAGATACGCAGTATTTT	CASSKGREWRDTQYF
TRBV4-2	TRBD1	few	TRBJ1-1	TGTGCCAGCAGCCAAGGGGACAGGGGGCTTACTGAAGCTTTCTTT	CASSQGDRGLTEAFF
TRBV7-9	-	few	TRBJ2-5	TGTGCCAGCAGCTTCGCTCAGTTGGCCCAAGAGACCCAGTACTTC	CASSFAQLAQETQYF
TRBV29-1	TRBD1	-	TRBJ1-2	TGCAGCGTTGAAGGCTCGGGACAGCGGGGGATGGATGGCTACACCTTC	CSVEGSGQRGMDGYTF
TRBV9	-	-	TRBJ1-1	TGTGCCAGCAGCTTTATCTTGGGGGACGGCACTGAAGCTTTCTTT	CASSFILGDGTEAFF
TRBV4-2	-	few	TRBJ2-1	TGTGCCAGCAGCCAAGATGGCCAGGCGTACAATGAGCAGTTCTTC	CASSQDGQAYNEQFF
TRBV6-5	-	-	TRBJ2-1	TGTGCCAGCAGTTACTCGGAGGGGGGGCGCGAGCAGTTCTTC	CASSYSEGGREQFF
TRBV29-1	-	-	TRBJ2-7	TGCAGCGTTGAAGATCGGGCCAGTTCCTACGAGCAGTACTTC	CSVEDRASSYEQYF
TRBV29-1	-	many	TRBJ2-3	TGCAGCGTGGGGACGGATACGCAGTATTTT	CSVGTDTQYF
TRBV10-3	-	-	TRBJ2-5	TGTGCCATCAGACCGGGGCGCCTGAGTGGAGAGACCCAGTACTTC	CAIRPGRLSGETQYF
TRBV12-3/TRBV12-4	TRBD2	-	TRBJ2-7	TGTGCCAGCAGTAACCGACTAGCGGGAGTAGGTGAGCAGTACTTC	CASSNRLAGVGEQYF
TRBV5-1	TRBD2	-	TRBJ2-7	TGCGCCAGCAGTCTCGGACTAGCGGGAAGGGAGCAGTACTTC	CASSLGLAGREQYF
TRBV14	-	-	TRBJ1-4	TGTGCCAGCAGCCAAGTAAGGAATGCAACTAATGAAAAACTGTTTTTT	CASSQVRNATNEKLFF
TRBV7-9	TRBD2	few	TRBJ2-7	TGTGCCAGCAGTTTAATGCGGGGGGGCGATCCCTACGAGCAGTACTTC	CASSLMRGGDPYEQYF
TRBV7-2	-	many	TRBJ2-7	TGTGCCAGCAGCTTAGAGGGTAGTTATCGCGAGCAGTACTTC	CASSLEGSYREQYF